The source of this T cell receptor (beta chain) is a study of blood T cell repertoires in COVID-19. Sequencing was performed with immunoSEQ multiplex PCR; in TCRdb, only in-frame clones are kept and a portion is missing. The profile shows 85,000 to 90,000 clones, 75% to 95% of them singletons. The V segment lost 5 bases and the J segment 5 bases; nucleotides outside the gene matches: 9. The CDR3 loop spans 15 amino acids. CDR1 is LNHNV, CDR2 YYDKDF, per germline (reference sequence). This receptor was identified in a human donor with active COVID-19. The donor label of this sample is uncertain. This chain connects TRBV15 to TRBJ1-2, with 9 nucleotides matching TRBD1. Sequenced sample: peripheral blood. The CDR3 DNA follows: TGTGCCACCAGCGGCCAGGACAGGGGTGGGTATGGCTACACCTTC. Protein product: CATSGQDRGGYGYTF.